Listed below are T cell receptor beta chains from one sample, sequenced in a study of blood T cell repertoires in COVID-19. Sequencing used immunoSEQ multiplex PCR; TCRdb keeps in-frame clones, though not all of them. Among some 87,000 clones, around 83% were seen once, and the ten largest hold over 35%. The sample was peripheral blood. All receptors derive from a man older than 75 with active or convalescent COVID-19. Each CDR3 is given with its conserved first and last residue. A D gene is named only where the DNA matches it firmly. Clone size appears in some rows only: once, few, many, or a class for an expanded clone.

-	-	TRBJ1-5	TRBV28	CASSLGGGFSNQPQHF	TGTGCCAGCAGTTTGGGGGGGGGATTTAGCAATCAGCCCCAGCATTTT
-	TRBD1	TRBJ1-2	TRBV13	CASWTGENGYTF	TGTGCCAGTTGGACAGGGGAGAATGGCTACACCTTC
-	TRBD2	TRBJ2-7	TRBV7-2	CASSLGLAGSQYF	TGTGCCAGCAGCTTAGGACTAGCGGGATCTCAGTACTTC
-	TRBD2	TRBJ2-3	TRBV5-1	CASSLETPRGGQYF	TGCGCCAGCAGCTTAGAGACGCCTCGGGGGGGGCAGTATTTT
-	TRBD1	TRBJ2-1	TRBV5-1	CASSPSSGTVYNEQFF	TGCGCCAGCAGCCCGTCCTCCGGGACAGTATACAATGAGCAGTTCTTC
-	TRBD1	TRBJ1-2	TRBV19	CASSTFEDRDYGYTF	TGTGCCAGTAGTACCTTCGAAGACAGGGACTATGGCTACACCTTC
-	TRBD1	TRBJ1-1	TRBV19	CASSPPTGVTEAFF	TGTGCCAGTAGTCCTCCGACAGGGGTAACTGAAGCTTTCTTT
-	TRBD1	TRBJ2-5	TRBV6-2/TRBV6-3	CASSYSLDRRETQYF	TGTGCCAGCAGTTACTCCCTGGACAGGAGGGAGACCCAGTACTTC
few	TRBD1	TRBJ2-2	TRBV28	CASSSGQVNTGELFF	TGTGCCAGCAGTTCGGGACAGGTGAACACCGGGGAGCTGTTTTTT
-	-	TRBJ1-5	TRBV15	CAITDSYNQPQHF	TGTGCCATCACAGACAGTTACAATCAGCCCCAGCATTTT
-	-	TRBJ2-7	TRBV5-1	CASSQVGGAYEQYF	TGCGCCAGCAGCCAGGTGGGGGGTGCCTACGAGCAGTACTTC
-	TRBD1	TRBJ2-7	TRBV18	CASSPVRDRYEQYF	TGTGCCAGCTCACCTGTCCGGGACAGATACGAGCAGTACTTC
few	TRBD1	TRBJ2-7	TRBV7-9	CASRNDRGSYEQYF	TGTGCCAGCAGGAACGACAGGGGCTCCTACGAGCAGTACTTC
-	-	TRBJ1-2	TRBV12-3/TRBV12-4	CASSFGGLGYTF	TGTGCCAGCAGTTTCGGGGGGCTAGGCTACACCTTC
-	TRBD1	TRBJ1-5	TRBV7-8	CASSQQGYDQPQHF	TGTGCCAGCAGCCAACAGGGGTACGATCAGCCCCAGCATTTT
-	-	TRBJ2-5	TRBV18	CASSPGAGHTETQYF	TGTGCCAGCTCACCAGGGGCAGGTCATACAGAGACCCAGTACTTC
once	-	TRBJ1-6	TRBV19	CASSSEGVLNSPLHF	TGTGCCAGTAGTTCAGAGGGGGTTCTGAATTCACCCCTCCACTTT
-	TRBD1	TRBJ2-1	TRBV10-3	CAISESGVGQVSNEQFF	TGTGCCATCAGTGAGTCAGGGGTTGGACAGGTTAGCAATGAGCAGTTCTTC
-	-	TRBJ2-7	TRBV27	CASSLSGRISYEQYF	TGTGCCAGCAGTTTAAGTGGCAGGATTTCCTACGAGCAGTACTTC
-	-	TRBJ2-1	TRBV6-2/TRBV6-3	CASSYLDWYNEQFF	TGTGCCAGCAGTTACCTCGACTGGTACAATGAGCAGTTCTTC
-	TRBD1	TRBJ2-7	TRBV6-2/TRBV6-3	CASSTRITGVTYEQYF	TGTGCCAGCAGCACACGAATTACAGGGGTGACCTACGAGCAGTACTTC
-	TRBD2	TRBJ2-5	TRBV27	CASSPRLALWETQYF	TGTGCCAGCAGTCCTCGACTAGCCCTTTGGGAGACCCAGTACTTC
few	-	TRBJ2-2	TRBV27	CASSRQFGELFF	TGTGCCAGCAGTCGACAGTTTGGGGAGCTGTTTTTT
-	-	TRBJ1-5	TRBV10-3	CAISLDSNQPQHF	TGTGCCATCTCTTTAGATAGCAATCAGCCCCAGCATTTT
-	-	TRBJ2-1	TRBV6-5	CASIPGGKGEQFF	TGTGCCAGCATCCCGGGGGGCAAAGGTGAGCAGTTCTTC
-	TRBD1	TRBJ1-2	TRBV6-1	CASSEARGRAGYTF	TGTGCCAGCAGTGAAGCAAGGGGGCGGGCTGGCTACACCTTC
-	-	TRBJ1-6	TRBV7-2	CASSLMARDHSPLHF	TGTGCCAGCAGCTTAATGGCCAGGGATCATTCACCCCTCCACTTT
-	TRBD1	TRBJ1-2	TRBV10-3	CAISESIFGQGANYGYTF	TGTGCCATCAGTGAGTCGATTTTCGGACAGGGCGCTAACTATGGCTACACCTTC
few	-	TRBJ1-1	TRBV3-1/TRBV3-2	CASSQGLGGYTEAFF	TGTGCCAGCAGCCAAGGCTTGGGAGGGTACACTGAAGCTTTCTTT
-	-	TRBJ1-2	TRBV10-3	CAISESTIANYGYTF	TGTGCCATCAGTGAGTCGACTATCGCTAACTATGGCTACACCTTC
once	-	TRBJ1-1	TRBV19	CASSPRVGAVEAFF	TGTGCCAGTAGTCCCAGGGTGGGGGCGGTTGAAGCTTTCTTT
-	-	TRBJ2-5	TRBV3-1/TRBV3-2	CASSRTQETQYF	TGTGCCAGCAGCCGGACACAAGAGACCCAGTACTTC
-	TRBD1	TRBJ2-5	TRBV5-6	CASSVAGTGRKETQYF	TGTGCCAGCAGCGTCGCCGGGACAGGAAGAAAAGAGACCCAGTACTTC
once	-	TRBJ1-5	TRBV2	CASSPQGSQPQHF	TGTGCCAGCAGTCCTCAGGGCTCCCAGCCCCAGCATTTT